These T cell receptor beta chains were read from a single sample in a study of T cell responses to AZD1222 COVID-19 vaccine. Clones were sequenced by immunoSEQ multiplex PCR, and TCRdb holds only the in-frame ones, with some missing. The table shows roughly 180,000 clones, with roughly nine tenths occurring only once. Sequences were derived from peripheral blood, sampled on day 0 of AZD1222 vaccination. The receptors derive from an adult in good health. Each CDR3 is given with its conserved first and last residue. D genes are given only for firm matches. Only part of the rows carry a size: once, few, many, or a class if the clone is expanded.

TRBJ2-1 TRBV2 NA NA CASSYPSGPEQFF TGTGCCAGCAGTTACCCCTCGGGGCCCGAGCAGTTCTTC
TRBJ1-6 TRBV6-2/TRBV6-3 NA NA CASSYFVSPLHF TGTGCCAGCAGTTACTTCGTCTCACCCCTCCACTTT
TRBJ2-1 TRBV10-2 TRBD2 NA CASIAGGSYNEQFF TGCGCCAGTATAGCGGGAGGCTCCTACAATGAGCAGTTCTTC
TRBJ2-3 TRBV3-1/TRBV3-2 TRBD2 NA CASSQRGAGTDTQYF TGTGCCAGCAGCCAGCGGGGGGCCGGCACAGATACGCAGTATTTT
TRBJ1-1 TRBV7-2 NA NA CASSLAKMNTEAFF TGTGCCAGCAGCTTAGCTAAAATGAACACTGAAGCTTTCTTT
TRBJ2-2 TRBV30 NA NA CAWSRAGPNTGELFF TGTGCCTGGAGTCGGGCAGGACCGAACACCGGGGAGCTGTTTTTT
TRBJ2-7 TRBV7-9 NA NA CASKGTPYEQYF TGTGCCAGCAAGGGTACCCCCTACGAGCAGTACTTC
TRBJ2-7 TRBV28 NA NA CASSKPAGQYEQYF TGTGCCAGCAGCAAACCGGCGGGACAGTACGAGCAGTACTTC
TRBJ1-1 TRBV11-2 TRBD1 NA CASSFAGTGGGTEAFF TGTGCCAGCAGCTTCGCCGGGACAGGGGGCGGCACTGAAGCTTTCTTT
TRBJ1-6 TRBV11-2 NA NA CASSPDGLGNSPLHF TGTGCCAGCAGCCCCGATGGGCTTGGGAATTCACCCCTCCACTTT
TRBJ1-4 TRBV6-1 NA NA CASSEMSPELFF TGTGCCAGCAGTGAAATGAGCCCGGAACTGTTTTTT
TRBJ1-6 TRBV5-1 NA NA CASSLQGFVPSPLHF TGCGCCAGCAGCTTGCAGGGATTCGTCCCTTCACCCCTCCACTTT
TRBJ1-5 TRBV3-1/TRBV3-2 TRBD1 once CASSQGTGHQPQHF TGTGCCAGCAGCCAGGGGACAGGGCATCAGCCCCAGCATTTT
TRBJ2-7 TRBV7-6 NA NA CASSFEAETKTYEQYF TGTGCCAGCAGCTTCGAGGCAGAGACAAAAACCTACGAGCAGTACTTC
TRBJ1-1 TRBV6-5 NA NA CASSSSPNTEAFF TGTGCCAGCAGTTCTTCCCCGAACACTGAAGCTTTCTTT
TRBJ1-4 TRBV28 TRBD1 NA CASERDRGNEKLFF TGTGCCAGCGAGCGGGACAGGGGGAATGAAAAACTGTTTTTT
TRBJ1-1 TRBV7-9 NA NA CASSHLGEGVAFF TGTGCCAGCAGTCACCTAGGTGAGGGGGTAGCTTTCTTT
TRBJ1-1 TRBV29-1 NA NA CSVIGTEAFF TGCAGCGTTATTGGCACTGAAGCTTTCTTT
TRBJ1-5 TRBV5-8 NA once CASSLELSDTSNQPQHF TGTGCCAGCAGCTTGGAGCTCAGCGACACTAGCAATCAGCCCCAGCATTTT
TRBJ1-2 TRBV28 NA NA CASSRPDRHYGYTF TGTGCCAGCAGTCGCCCGGACAGACACTATGGCTACACCTTC
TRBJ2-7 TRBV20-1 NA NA CSASIQDYEQYF TGCAGTGCTAGTATTCAGGACTACGAGCAGTACTTC
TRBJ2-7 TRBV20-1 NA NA CSAMTSYEQYF TGCAGTGCCATGACTAGTTACGAGCAGTACTTC
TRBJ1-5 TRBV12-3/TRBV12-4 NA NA CASSLGGREPQHF TGTGCCAGCAGTTTAGGGGGCAGGGAGCCCCAGCATTTT
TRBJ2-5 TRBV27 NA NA CASSLFGTSLGETQYF TGTGCCAGCAGTTTGTTCGGGACATCCTTGGGGGAGACCCAGTACTTC
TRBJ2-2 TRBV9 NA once CASSVARESAGELFF TGTGCCAGCAGCGTAGCTCGGGAGTCGGCCGGGGAGCTGTTTTTT
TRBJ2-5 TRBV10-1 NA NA CASSPVRGQETQYF TGCGCCAGCAGCCCGGTGAGGGGCCAAGAGACCCAGTACTTC
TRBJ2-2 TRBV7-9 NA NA CASSSPGWERSTGELFF TGTGCCAGCAGCTCCCCGGGGTGGGAGAGATCAACCGGGGAGCTGTTTTTT
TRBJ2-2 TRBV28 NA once CASKTVTGELFF TGTGCCAGCAAGACGGTCACCGGGGAGCTGTTTTTT
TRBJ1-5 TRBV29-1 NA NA CSVGGNGQPQHF TGCAGCGTTGGGGGGAACGGGCAGCCCCAGCATTTT
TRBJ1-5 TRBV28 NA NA CASSLSPLEPQHF TGTGCCAGCAGTTTGAGTCCCCTTGAGCCCCAGCATTTT
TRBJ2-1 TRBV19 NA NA CASSIDFLTNHNDEQFF TGTGCCAGTAGTATAGACTTCCTCACGAACCACAATGATGAGCAGTTCTTC
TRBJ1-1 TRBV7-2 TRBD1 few CASARTGDTEAFF TGTGCCAGCGCCAGGACAGGGGACACTGAAGCTTTCTTT
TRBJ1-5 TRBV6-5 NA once CASRGGQLSNQPQHF TGTGCCAGCAGGGGGGGGCAATTGAGCAATCAGCCCCAGCATTTT
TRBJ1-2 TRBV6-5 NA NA CASRRVKTYGYTF TGTGCCAGCAGGAGGGTAAAGACCTATGGCTACACCTTC
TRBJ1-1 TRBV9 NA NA CASSGGEGQLNTEAFF TGTGCCAGCAGCGGTGGGGAGGGGCAGTTGAACACTGAAGCTTTCTTT
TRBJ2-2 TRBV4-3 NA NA CASSQVDQTGELFF TGCGCCAGCAGCCAAGTGGACCAAACCGGGGAGCTGTTTTTT
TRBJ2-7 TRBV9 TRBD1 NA CASSATGVAYEQYF TGTGCCAGCAGCGCAACAGGGGTAGCTTACGAGCAGTACTTC
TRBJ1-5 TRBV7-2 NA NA CASSLGGANSNQPQHF TGTGCCAGCAGCTTAGGAGGGGCCAATAGCAATCAGCCCCAGCATTTT
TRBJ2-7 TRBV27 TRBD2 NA CASSTNKGPLGGSYRSYEQYF TGTGCCAGCAGTACGAATAAAGGTCCTCTTGGCGGGAGCTACCGGAGCTACGAGCAGTACTTC
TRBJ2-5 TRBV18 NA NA CASSPGTVRYQETQYF TGTGCCAGCTCACCTGGCACAGTGCGATATCAAGAGACCCAGTACTTC
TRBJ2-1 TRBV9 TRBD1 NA CASSPRGTGVSYNEQFF TGTGCCAGCAGCCCTAGGGGAACAGGGGTTTCCTACAATGAGCAGTTCTTC
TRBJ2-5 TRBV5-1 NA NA CASSWNGETQYF TGCGCCAGCAGCTGGAACGGTGAGACCCAGTACTTC
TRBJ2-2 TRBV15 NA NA CATSRDFSGLRAGELFF TGTGCCACCAGCAGAGATTTTTCGGGGTTGCGGGCCGGGGAGCTGTTTTTT
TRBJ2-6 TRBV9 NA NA CASSVEEGANVLTF TGTGCCAGCAGCGTAGAAGAGGGGGCCAACGTCCTGACTTTC
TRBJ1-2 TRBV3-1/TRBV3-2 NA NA CASSRKRDWGYGYTF TGTGCCAGCAGCCGCAAACGGGACTGGGGATATGGCTACACCTTC
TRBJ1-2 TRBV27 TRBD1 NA CASSPRQGTSGYTF TGTGCCAGCAGTCCGCGACAGGGTACAAGTGGCTACACCTTC
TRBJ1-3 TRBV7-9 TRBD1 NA CASSSTGKGSGNTIYF TGTGCCAGCAGTTCGACAGGGAAAGGCTCTGGAAACACCATATATTTT
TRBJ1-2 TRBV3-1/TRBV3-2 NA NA CASSPTYRTALYGYTF TGTGCCAGCAGCCCTACCTATAGGACAGCTCTCTATGGCTACACCTTC
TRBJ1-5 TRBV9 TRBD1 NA CASSDTGGAGDQPQHF TGTGCCAGCAGTGATACAGGGGGCGCGGGAGACCAGCCCCAGCATTTT
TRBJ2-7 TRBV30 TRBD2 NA CAWSVLSGSDEQYF TGTGCCTGGAGTGTACTTAGCGGGAGTGACGAGCAGTACTTC
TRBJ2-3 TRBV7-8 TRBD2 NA CASSSGTSGGADTQYF TGTGCCAGCAGCTCCGGGACTAGCGGGGGGGCCGATACGCAGTATTTT
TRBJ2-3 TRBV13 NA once CASTPRTSTDTQYF TGTGCCAGCACCCCCCGTACTAGCACAGATACGCAGTATTTT
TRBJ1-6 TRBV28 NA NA CASSLNPRTPNSPLHF TGTGCCAGCAGTTTGAACCCCCGGACCCCTAATTCACCCCTCCACTTT
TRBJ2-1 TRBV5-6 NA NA CASSMVAINEQFF TGTGCCAGCAGCATGGTGGCCATCAATGAGCAGTTCTTC
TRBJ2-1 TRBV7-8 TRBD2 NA CASSLARLAATRSSYNEQFF TGTGCCAGCAGCTTAGCGCGACTAGCGGCTACTAGGAGCTCCTACAATGAGCAGTTCTTC
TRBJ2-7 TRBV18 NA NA CASSTNYEQYF TGTGCCAGCTCGACCAATTACGAGCAGTACTTC
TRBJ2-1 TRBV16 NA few CASSQGLNNEQFF TGTGCCAGCAGCCAAGGGCTTAACAATGAGCAGTTCTTC
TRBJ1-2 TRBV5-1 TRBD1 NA CASSYSGTVPYGYTF TGCGCCAGCAGCTACTCCGGGACAGTTCCCTATGGCTACACCTTC
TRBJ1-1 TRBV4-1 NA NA CASSQDSRGAQNTEAFF TGCGCCAGCAGCCAAGACAGTAGGGGGGCGCAGAACACTGAAGCTTTCTTT
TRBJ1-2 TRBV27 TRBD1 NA CASRPDRVVGGYTF TGTGCCAGCAGACCCGACAGGGTGGTAGGTGGCTACACCTTC